The 22 T cell receptor beta chains given below trace back to one sample, sequenced in a study of T cell repertoires in cytomegalovirus infection. TCRdb called the reads again in MiXCR, with one record for every CDR3 protein. The sample gives 250,000 to 300,000 distinct CDR3 sequences, under 30% of which show up once; more than 11% is in the top ten. The sample was PBMCs. Every receptor here comes from a human donor in good health (CMV status not recorded). Some clones in this sample may be carry-over from other donors' samples.

Comment on this clonotype: This may stem from a read error, because a much larger clone lies one nucleotide away. The chain recombines TRBV7-2 with TRBJ2-7; TRBD2 aligns across 8 bases. The CDR3 consists of 13 residues. Losses at the gene ends were 5 bases for V and 5 bases for J; bases not matched to a gene: 5. Germline V CDR1 and CDR2: SGHTA, FQGNSA. The CDR3 loop is CASSHAREDEQYF. In nucleotides, the CDR3 is TGTGCCAGCAGCCACGCGCGGGAGGACGAGCAGTACTTC.

The chain recombines TRBV6-2 or TRBV6-3 with TRBJ2-7; 8 bases map to TRBD1. V was clipped by 11 bases and J by 1 base; unmatched bases: 7. Germline CDR1 MNHEY, CDR2 SVGEGT. The CDR3 is 13 amino acids. CDR3 residues: CAATDRVSYEQYF. CDR3 bases: TGTGCCGCCACGGACAGGGTGTCCTACGAGCAGTACTTC.

This clonotype was picked up many times. The gene calls are TRBV7-6 and TRBJ1-2, with D tentatively TRBD1 (5 bases). Trimming removed 5 bases from V and 3 bases from J, with 10 bases in between. The V gene's germline CDR1 is SGHVS and CDR2 FNYEAQ. The CDR3 runs to 13 residues. CDR3 loop: CASSAGPYYGYTF. The CDR3 DNA sequence: TGTGCCAGCAGCGCAGGGCCTTACTATGGCTACACCTTC.

This clonotype came up many times. The chain joins TRBV6-1 to TRBJ2-3, with TRBD2 matching 12 bases. V was clipped by 1 base and J by 4 bases; unmatched bases: 0. CDR1 is MNHNS, CDR2 SASEGT, per germline. This CDR3 has 15 amino acids. The CDR3 bases are TGTGCCAGCAGTGAAGGGACTAGCGGGGCAGATACGCAGTATTTT. Encoded protein: CASSEGTSGADTQYF.

This chain uses TRBV5-6 with TRBJ1-1; D remains ambiguous. V dropped 4 bases and J dropped 2 bases, with 9 bases sitting between them. The CDR3 covers 13 residues. Looked up from germline, CDR1 is SGHDT and CDR2 is YYEEEE. CDR3 in amino acids: CASSAGPNTEAFF. The CDR3 coding sequence is TGTGCCAGCAGCGCAGGCCCTAACACTGAAGCTTTCTTT.

There are a few counts of this clonotype. The V call is TRBV7-6, the J call TRBJ2-2; 8 bases fit TRBD2. CDR1 SGHVS and CDR2 FNYEAQ come from the germline V gene. Losses at the gene ends were 10 bases for V and 1 base for J; bases not matched to a gene: 8. The CDR3 length is 15 residues. The CDR3 spells CATPRGTRNTGELFF. The CDR3 DNA follows: TGTGCCACTCCCAGAGGGACTAGGAACACCGGGGAGCTGTTTTTT.

V gene TRBV18 combines with J gene TRBJ1-4, with 7 bases lining up with TRBD1. The V gene end was trimmed by 3 bases and the J gene end by 6 bases; junction bases not matched to a gene: 1. This CDR3 is 13 amino acids long. The germline V gene encodes CDR1 KGHSH and CDR2 LQKENI. CDR3 protein: CASSPQGDEKLFF. CDR3 nucleotides: TGTGCCAGCTCACCGCAGGGGGATGAAAAACTGTTTTTT.

The gene calls are TRBV20-1 and TRBJ2-5; D perhaps matches TRBD2 (6 bases). The germline V gene has CDR1 DFQATT and CDR2 SNEGSKA (reference sequence). The CDR3 is 11 residues long. CDR3 region: CTAGQQETQYF. Here the CDR3 DNA reads TGCACCGCGGGGCAGCAAGAGACCCAGTACTTC.

This clonotype was counted only a few times. One end of the junction does not line up with germline, which may come from a read error. The chain is built from TRBV5-1 and TRBJ2-1, with D perhaps TRBD2 (6 bases). The CDR3 length is 14 residues. Per germline, CDR1 SGHRS and CDR2 YFSETQ. The CDR3 DNA reads as TGCGCCAGCAGCGGCGGGATTCCCTACAATGAGCAGTTGTTC. Translation: CASSGGIPYNEQLF.

This clonotype was seen more than once but under ten times. V gene TRBV7-9 combines with J gene TRBJ2-6; 7 bases are a match to TRBD1. The CDR3 loop spans 18 amino acids. Germline CDR1 and CDR2: SEHNR and FQNEAQ (reference sequence). V gave up 5 bases and J gave up 0 bases; unmatched junction bases: 10. Here the CDR3 DNA reads TGTGCCAGCAGCCGCCGGGACAGTCCCAGCTCTGGGGCCAACGTCCTGACTTTC. This translates into CASSRRDSPSSGANVLTF.

Turning to this clonotype: One junction end does not reproduce the germline sequence, and a read error may be involved. This chain joins TRBV19 and TRBJ2-3; D may be TRBD1 or TRBD2 (5 bases each). CDR3 length: 12 residues. Germline V lookup: CDR1 LNHDA, CDR2 SQIVND (reference sequence). The DNA of the CDR3 is TGTGCCAGTAGTCCGTGGGGGAATACGGAGTATTTT. Protein sequence: CASSPWGNTEYF.

This clonotype was detected once. The rearrangement uses TRBV3-1 and TRBJ1-1; no clear D gene. The CDR3 covers 16 residues. The germline gives CDR1 LGHDT, CDR2 YNNKEL (reference sequence). The V end was cut by 0 bases, the J end by 0 bases, with 11 bases between. This CDR3 is CASSQETRTMNTEAFF. As DNA, the CDR3 is TGTGCCAGCAGCCAAGAGACAAGAACCATGAACACTGAAGCTTTCTTT.

The J gene is TRBJ2-3, the V gene TRBV6-2 or TRBV6-3; D gene ambiguous. Trimming pared 2 bases from V and 5 bases from J, leaving 14 bases between. There are 15 residues in the CDR3. From germline, CDR1 is MNHEY and CDR2 SVGEGT. This chain's CDR3 is CASSYRTQREDTQYF. The CDR3 region has the DNA TGTGCCAGCAGTTACCGAACCCAGCGTGAAGATACGCAGTATTTT.

This clonotype turned up a few times. This chain connects TRBV5-1 to TRBJ2-7, with TRBD2 as a possible D gene (5 bases). From germline, CDR1 is SGHRS and CDR2 YFSETQ. V gave up 4 bases and J gave up 6 bases, with 11 bases separating them. The CDR3 extends over 12 amino acids. The CDR3 region is CASSPTRGEQYF. The CDR3 bases are TGCGCCAGCAGCCCCACCCGGGGCGAGCAGTACTTC.

This clonotype was observed many times. The rearrangement joins TRBV6-2 or TRBV6-3 to TRBJ2-1; D not certain. Trimming removed 6 bases from V and 4 bases from J, with 16 bases in between. Germline CDR1 reads MNHEY; CDR2 reads SVGEGT. This CDR3 contains 15 residues. The CDR3 DNA reads TGTGCCAGCAGATCATGGGCGGAGCTATACAATGAGCAGTTCTTC. Amino acids: CASRSWAELYNEQFF.

V gene TRBV3-1 combines with J gene TRBJ2-3; no definite D call. The CDR3 has 15 amino acids. CDR1 is LGHDT, CDR2 YNNKEL, per germline (reference sequence). Trimming removed 5 bases at V and 2 bases at J, with 14 bases between. The CDR3 here is CASSARGPDTDTQYF. CDR3 in DNA: TGTGCCAGCAGCGCGAGAGGACCGGACACAGATACGCAGTATTTT.

The chain has TRBV15 and TRBJ2-5; D is perhaps TRBD2 (7 bases). There are 13 residues in the CDR3. CDR1 and CDR2 (germline): LNHNV, YYDKDF (reference sequence). V shed 5 bases and J shed 4 bases, with 11 bases lying between them. The CDR3 DNA follows: TGTGCCACCAGCCGAAGGGGGGGAGAGACCCAGTACTTC. Protein product: CATSRRGGETQYF.

The CDR3 spells CASSPMGYNSPLHF. The CDR3 coding sequence is TGTGCCAGCTCACCAATGGGATATAATTCACCCCTCCACTTT. The V and J genes are TRBV18 and TRBJ1-6; D call uncertain. The CDR3 length is 14 residues. Trimming removed 2 bases from V and 4 bases from J, with 6 bases in between. The germline V gene encodes CDR1 KGHSH and CDR2 LQKENI.

This clonotype was recorded at least ten times. V and J are TRBV20-1 and TRBJ2-3; D tentatively reads TRBD1 or TRBD2 (5 bases each). The V gene lost 0 bases and the J gene lost 2 bases, with 9 bases spanning the gap. The CDR3 loop spans 14 amino acids. The germline gives CDR1 DFQATT, CDR2 SNEGSKA (reference sequence). CDR3 amino acids: CSARDRGITDTQYF. CDR3 DNA sequence: TGCAGTGCTAGAGATCGGGGCATCACAGATACGCAGTATTTT.

The table lists this clonotype with a few counts. The J gene is TRBJ2-7, the V gene TRBV29-1; D may be TRBD2 (5 bases). V lost 4 bases, J lost 7 bases, and 11 bases lay in between. The CDR3 totals 11 residues. Germline CDR1 reads SQVTM; CDR2 reads ANQGSEA. Here the CDR3 reads CSVGELGEQYF. CDR3 DNA: TGCAGCGTTGGGGAGTTAGGGGAGCAGTACTTC.

This clonotype was found many times. This chain connects TRBV7-8 to TRBJ2-1, with TRBD1 matching 8 bases. The CDR3 totals 15 residues. The V gene's germline CDR1 is SGHVS and CDR2 FQNEAQ. The trim removed 3 bases at V and 9 bases at J, leaving 10 bases unmatched. This chain's CDR3 is CASSLDTQGAGEQFF. The CDR3 DNA reads TGTGCCAGCAGCTTGGATACTCAGGGGGCAGGTGAGCAGTTCTTC.

The table lists this clonotype with many counts. The rearrangement joins TRBV7-2 to TRBJ2-3, with D maybe TRBD2 (6 bases). V was shortened by 6 bases and J by 15 bases, with 19 bases between the two germline ends. The CDR3 contains 12 residues. Germline assignment: CDR1 SGHTA and CDR2 FQGNSA. CDR3 sequence reads: CASSSSSGRKYF. The CDR3, as DNA: TGTGCCAGCAGTTCGAGCAGCGGGCGCAAATATTTT.